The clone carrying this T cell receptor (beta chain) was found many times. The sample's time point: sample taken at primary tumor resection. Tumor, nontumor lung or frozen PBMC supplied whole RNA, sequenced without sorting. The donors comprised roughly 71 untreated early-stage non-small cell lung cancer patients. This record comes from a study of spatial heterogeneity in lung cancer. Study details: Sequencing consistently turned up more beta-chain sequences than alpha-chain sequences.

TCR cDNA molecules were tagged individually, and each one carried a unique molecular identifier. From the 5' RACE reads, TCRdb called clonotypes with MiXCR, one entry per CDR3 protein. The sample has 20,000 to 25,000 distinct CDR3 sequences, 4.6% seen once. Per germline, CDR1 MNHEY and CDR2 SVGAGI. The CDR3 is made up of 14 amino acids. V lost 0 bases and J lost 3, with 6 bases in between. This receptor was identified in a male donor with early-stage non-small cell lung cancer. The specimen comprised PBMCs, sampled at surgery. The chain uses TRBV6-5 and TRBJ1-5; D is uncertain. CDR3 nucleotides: TGTGCCAGCAGTTACTCAGGGTACAATCAGCCCCAGCATTTT. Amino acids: CASSYSGYNQPQHF.